This TCR beta chain was recorded in a study of shared clonotypes between healthy human individuals. Looked up from germline, CDR1 is SGHRS and CDR2 is YFSETQ. V lost 6 bases to trimming and J lost 6 bases, with 9 bases between them. The CDR3 covers 12 residues. Produced via immunoSEQ multiplex PCR; TCRdb's table is partial and in-frame only. The sample shows roughly 2.6 million clones, about 92% of them seen only once. The receptor comes from a young man in good health. The rearrangement links TRBV5-1 to TRBJ1-4; TRBD1 might be the D (5 bases). The sample consisted of naive CD4+ T cells sorted from blood. Subset indicated: CD45RA+ positively selected. The CDR3 DNA reads as TGCGCCAGCATGGGGCGCGATGAAAAACTGTTTTTT. Its protein product is CASMGRDEKLFF.